This T cell receptor beta chain was captured in a study of T cells in Graves' hyperthyroidism and ophthalmopathy. Study summary: Peripheral blood collection took place at initial diagnosis, before any treatment.

PBMCs came from 10 ml fresh peripheral blood. The source material, RNA transcripts, was used to amplify TCR beta CDR3 regions. First-round RT-PCR of the TCR CDR3 relied on the HTBI primer set. A single record per CDR3 protein comes from TCRdb applying MiXCR to the multiplex PCR reads. The repertoire holds hundreds of thousands of distinct CDR3 sequences, with roughly 14% as singletons. Trimming at V came to 4 bases and at J to 7 bases, leaving 10 bases not matched to a gene. Germline CDR1 and CDR2: KGHSH and LQKENI. CDR3 size: 14 residues. This sequence joins TRBV18 and TRBJ2-7, with 7 bases matching TRBD1. The source of this sequence is a woman in her thirties or forties with Graves' ophthalmopathy. Material: blood. CDR3 in amino acids: CASSLGDSEREQYF. In nucleotides, the CDR3 is TGTGCCAGCTCACTTGGGGACAGCGAGAGGGAGCAGTACTTC.